The 19 T cell receptor beta chains below come from one sample, sequenced in a study of T cells expressing NK-cell markers. TCRdb reworked the 5' RACE reads into one entry per CDR3 protein, no DNA. The repertoire table contains roughly 390,000 distinct CDR3 sequences. The specimen was blood T cells: a sorted CD56 or NKG2C T cell subset, CD4+ or CD8+ T cells, or bulk PBMC T cells (not recorded which). The receptors stem from a woman in her fifties or sixties in good health.

The V call is TRBV4-1, the J call TRBJ1-6. Germline values: CDR1 MGHRA, CDR2 YSYEKL. The CDR3 loop spans 17 amino acids. CDR3 sequence reads: CASSQVGQGPYNSPLHF.

The chain's CDR3 is CASSHLRQAGNTIYF. The chain is built from TRBV3-1 and TRBJ1-3; TCRdb selects TRBD1, and the lack of DNA leaves this call unchecked. This CDR3 contains 15 residues. Germline V gene data show CDR1 as LGHDT and CDR2 as YNNKEL (reference sequence).

The chain carries TRBV20-1 and TRBJ2-7; TCRdb's D call, TRBD1, is unchecked because there is no DNA. The CDR3 is 14 residues long. Germline assignment: CDR1 DFQATT and CDR2 SNEGSKA (reference sequence). The CDR3 here is CSAREGQGFYEQYF.

This sequence joins TRBV5-1 and TRBJ1-4; the TRBD1 assignment by TCRdb is unverifiable without DNA. The CDR3 is made up of 15 amino acids. Germline assignment: CDR1 SGHRS and CDR2 YFSETQ. The CDR3 is CASSSTRGPNEKLFF.

V usage is TRBV12-3 or TRBV12-4 and J usage is TRBJ2-7; the TRBD1 assignment by TCRdb is unverifiable without DNA. The CDR3 spans 13 residues. The CDR3 region is CASAPGSTYEQYF.

The chain employs TRBV3-1 and TRBJ2-7; TCRdb designates TRBD1, a call that cannot be tested without DNA. The CDR3 is 14 residues long. Germline CDR1 is LGHDT and CDR2 is YNNKEL (reference sequence). CDR3 protein: CASSRKGQGGEQYF.

The chain couples TRBV28 to TRBJ2-7; TCRdb reports TRBD2, a call that lacks DNA to check it against. The CDR3 length is 18 residues. Germline CDR1 reads MDHEN; CDR2 reads SYDVKM. Here the CDR3 reads CASSPLSTGLAGGIEQYF.

This chain links TRBV4-2 with TRBJ2-1; TCRdb's assignment of TRBD2 cannot be checked, as there is no DNA. The CDR3 runs to 15 residues. CDR1 is LGHNA, CDR2 YNFKEQ, per germline. This chain's CDR3 is CASSQGAGGDNEQFF.

V and J are TRBV5-1 and TRBJ2-3; TCRdb returns TRBD2, unconfirmable since there is no DNA. Germline CDR1 SGHRS, CDR2 YFSETQ. The CDR3 is 17 residues long. The CDR3 here is CASSQELTSGGSDTQYF.

This chain links TRBV24-1 with TRBJ2-2; TCRdb selects TRBD1, and the lack of DNA leaves this call unchecked. CDR1 is KGHDR, CDR2 SFDVKD, per germline. The CDR3 is 13 amino acids. CDR3 residues: CATSDPGFGELFF.

This chain's CDR3 is CASSPVGSTDTQYF. The gene calls are TRBV12-3 or TRBV12-4 and TRBJ2-3; the TRBD1 assignment by TCRdb is unverifiable without DNA. This CDR3 has 14 amino acids.

The chain uses TRBV29-1 and TRBJ1-2; TCRdb calls TRBD1, which cannot be checked without DNA. Germline CDR1 and CDR2: SQVTM and ANQGSEA. The CDR3 covers 14 residues. The CDR3 sequence is CSDRVASLNYGYTF. Combining the CDR3 with reference TRBV29-1 and TRBJ1-2 gives the whole variable domain SAVISQKPSRDICQRGTSLTIQCQVDSQVTMMFWYRQQPGQSLTLIATANQGSEATYESGFVIDKFPISRPNLTFSTLTVSNMSPEDSSIYLCSDRVASLNYGYTFGSGTRLTVV.

The chain links TRBV6-5 to TRBJ1-4; there is no DNA to check the TCRdb D call of TRBD1. Germline V gene data show CDR1 as MNHEY and CDR2 as SVGAGI. The CDR3 spans 15 residues. The CDR3 here is CASSYSGRGDEKLFF.

The chain has TRBV6-1 and TRBJ1-2. The V gene's germline CDR1 is MNHNS and CDR2 SASEGT. The CDR3 is made up of 13 amino acids. The chain's CDR3 is CASSEGAEGGYTF.

This sequence joins TRBV11-3 and TRBJ2-1; lacking DNA, the TRBD1 call made by TCRdb goes unchecked. The CDR3 loop spans 15 amino acids. Germline CDR1 reads SGHNT; CDR2 reads YENEEA. The CDR3: CASSLIVGARNEQFF.

V usage is TRBV12-3 or TRBV12-4 and J usage is TRBJ1-1; TCRdb designates TRBD1, a call that cannot be tested without DNA. The length of the CDR3 is 15 residues. CDR3 sequence: CASKTRGQANTEAFF.

The rearrangement links TRBV27 to TRBJ2-1; with no DNA, the TCRdb D assignment of TRBD2 cannot be verified. The CDR3 is 19 residues long. Germline assignment: CDR1 MNHEY and CDR2 SMNVEV (reference sequence). This chain's CDR3 is CASSLSGLAGDFGRNEQFF.

This rearrangement joins TRBV5-4 to TRBJ2-4; the D gene TCRdb calls, TRBD1, cannot be checked with no DNA. CDR1 is SGHNT, CDR2 YYREEE, per germline (reference sequence). This CDR3 has 13 amino acids. CDR3: CASSAGQGDIQYF.

CDR3 protein: CASSLQLAEPQETQYF. The J gene is TRBJ2-5, the V gene TRBV5-1; TCRdb selects TRBD2, and the lack of DNA leaves this call unchecked. The V gene's germline CDR1 is SGHRS and CDR2 YFSETQ. The CDR3 runs to 16 residues.